Detailed here is one TCR beta chain. The data derive from a study of blood T cell repertoires in COVID-19. Study as a whole: Both acute and convalescent COVID-19 samples were obtained from the United States, Italy and Spain. PBMCs, B-cell-depleted T cells, or T cells were the source of the cDNA or gDNA that made up the material.

Repertoires were generated with immunoSEQ multiplex PCR, while TCRdb's copy carries only in-frame clones and drops some. The sample shows about 160,000 clones, approximately 88% of them seen only once. Specimen: peripheral blood. The source is a woman aged 60 to 75 with acute or convalescent COVID-19.

CDR3: CAIKEAETDTQYF. The DNA for the CDR3 is TGTGCCATCAAAGAGGCTGAGACAGATACGCAGTATTTT. The chain carries TRBV10-3 and TRBJ2-3; D remains ambiguous. CDR3 length: 13 amino acids. Looked up from germline, CDR1 is ENHRY and CDR2 is SYGVKD. The V end lost 7 bases, the J end lost 3 bases, and 11 bases lay between the germline ends.